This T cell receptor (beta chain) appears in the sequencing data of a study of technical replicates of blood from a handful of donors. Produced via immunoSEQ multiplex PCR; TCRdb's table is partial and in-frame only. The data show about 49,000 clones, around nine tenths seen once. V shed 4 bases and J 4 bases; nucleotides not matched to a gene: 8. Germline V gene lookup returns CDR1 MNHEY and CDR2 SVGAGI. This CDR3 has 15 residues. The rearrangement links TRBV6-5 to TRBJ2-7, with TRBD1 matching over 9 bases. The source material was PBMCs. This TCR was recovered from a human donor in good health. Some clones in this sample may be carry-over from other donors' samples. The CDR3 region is CASSSSGTGSYEQYF. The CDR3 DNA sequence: TGTGCCAGCAGTTCCTCCGGGACAGGGAGTTACGAGCAGTACTTC.